Shown below are 6 T cell receptor beta chains from a single sample sequenced in a study of cytomegalovirus exposure and HLA in healthy donors. Primers included in the PCR were 60 Vbeta and 13 Jbeta primers. Profiling relied on immunoSEQ multiplex PCR, and the TCRdb table lists in-frame clones only, not all of them. The table lists 200,000 to 250,000 clones, approximately 68% of them singletons. The sequencing input was PBMCs. Receptor source: a woman aged 30 to 39 in good health and CMV-seronegative.

This rearrangement joins TRBV27 to TRBJ2-2; possible D gene TRBD2, 6 bases. Germline CDR1 MNHEY, CDR2 SMNVEV (reference sequence). Trimming took 3 bases from V and 0 from J, leaving 8 bases between them. This CDR3 contains 15 residues. CDR3 region: CASSLGLPNTGELFF. DNA of the CDR3: TGTGCCAGCAGTTTGGGACTCCCGAACACCGGGGAGCTGTTTTTT.

V gene TRBV6-6 combines with J gene TRBJ2-1, with 7 bases fitting TRBD2. The CDR3 spans 11 residues. V lost 6 bases and J lost 12; bases outside the gene matches: 5. Per the germline V gene, CDR1 is MNHNY and CDR2 is SVGAGI (reference sequence). The CDR3 region is CASRFGGRQFF. The CDR3 DNA is TGTGCCAGCAGGTTTGGCGGGAGGCAGTTCTTC.

This clone appeared a few times. The rearrangement joins TRBV20-1 to TRBJ1-1, with unresolved D. This CDR3 region has 11 residues. The germline V gene has CDR1 DFQATT and CDR2 SNEGSKA (reference sequence). V was clipped by 3 bases and J by 0 bases, with 2 bases between them. The CDR3 sequence is CSASVNTEAFF. The CDR3 bases are TGCAGTGCTAGCGTGAACACTGAAGCTTTCTTT.

In this sample, this clone turned up a few times. This chain uses TRBV6-5 with TRBJ2-7, with D hard to call. Germline lookup yields CDR1 MNHEY and CDR2 SVGAGI. Trimming left V 5 bases short and J 0 bases short, with 11 bases between. The CDR3 is made up of 14 amino acids. CDR3: CASSEPGLSYEQYF. In DNA form, the CDR3 reads TGTGCCAGCAGTGAACCAGGCCTCTCCTACGAGCAGTACTTC.

This clone was seen only a few times. This rearrangement joins TRBV11-3 to TRBJ2-7, with TRBD1 identical over 8 bases. The CDR3 contains 14 residues. CDR1 is SGHNT and CDR2 is YENEEA in the germline V gene. V was clipped by 2 bases and J by 7 bases; unmatched bases: 7. The CDR3 DNA reads TGTGCCAGCAGCTTAAGGGACAGGCCTTTTGAGCAGTACTTC. Protein: CASSLRDRPFEQYF.

The rearrangement joins TRBV9 to TRBJ1-4; the D gene is possibly TRBD1 (5 bases). This CDR3 region has 17 residues. Deletions cut 4 bases from V and 3 bases from J, with 19 bases between. Germline loops: CDR1 SGDLS, CDR2 YYNGEE. The CDR3 region is CASSKGTSGQANEKLFF. The DNA for the CDR3 is TGTGCCAGCAGCAAGGGGACTTCGGGGCAGGCTAATGAAAAACTGTTTTTT.